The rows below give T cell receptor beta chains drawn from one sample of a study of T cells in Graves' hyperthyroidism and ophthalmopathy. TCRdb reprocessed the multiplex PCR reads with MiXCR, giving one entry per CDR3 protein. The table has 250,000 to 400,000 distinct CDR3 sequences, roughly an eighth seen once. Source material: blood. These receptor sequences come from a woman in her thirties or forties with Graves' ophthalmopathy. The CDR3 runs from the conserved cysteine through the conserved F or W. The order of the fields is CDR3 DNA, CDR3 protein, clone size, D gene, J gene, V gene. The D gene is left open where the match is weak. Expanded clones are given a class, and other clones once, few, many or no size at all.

CDR3nt: TGTGCCAGCTACGGGACAGGGAAATATAGCAATCAGCCCCAGCATTTT; CDR3aa: CASYGTGKYSNQPQHF; abundance: many; d_gene: TRBD1; j_gene: TRBJ1-5; v_gene: TRBV6-1
CDR3nt: TGTGCCAGCAGACACGAGTCTGGTCTATATGGCTACACCTTC; CDR3aa: CASRHESGLYGYTF; abundance: many; d_gene: -; j_gene: TRBJ1-2; v_gene: TRBV6-1
CDR3nt: TGTGCCAGCAGCTGGAACAGGGCCAACTCCTACGAGCAGTACTTC; CDR3aa: CASSWNRANSYEQYF; abundance: -; d_gene: -; j_gene: TRBJ2-7; v_gene: TRBV7-9
CDR3nt: TGTGCCAGCAGCGTAGGGCTAGCGGGGTGGGAGACCCAGTACTTC; CDR3aa: CASSVGLAGWETQYF; abundance: few; d_gene: TRBD2; j_gene: TRBJ2-5; v_gene: TRBV11-2
CDR3nt: TGTGCCAGCACAGGTGCCGGGGAGCTGTTTTTT; CDR3aa: CASTGAGELFF; abundance: -; d_gene: -; j_gene: TRBJ2-2; v_gene: TRBV28
CDR3nt: TGTGCCAGCAGTTTAGGCGTAAATTCACCCCTCCACTTT; CDR3aa: CASSLGVNSPLHF; abundance: many; d_gene: -; j_gene: TRBJ1-6; v_gene: TRBV12-3/TRBV12-4
CDR3nt: TGTGCCAGCAGCCAAGCTAAAGGTAGTGGTGAGCAGTTCTTC; CDR3aa: CASSQAKGSGEQFF; abundance: many; d_gene: -; j_gene: TRBJ2-1; v_gene: TRBV14
CDR3nt: TGTGCCAGCAGCGCAGACCTTGACAGGGATGAAGCTTTCTTT; CDR3aa: CASSADLDRDEAFF; abundance: many; d_gene: TRBD1; j_gene: TRBJ1-1; v_gene: TRBV5-5
CDR3nt: TGTGCCAGCAGTTACGGCGGCCTCGGAAACACCATATATTTT; CDR3aa: CASSYGGLGNTIYF; abundance: many; d_gene: -; j_gene: TRBJ1-3; v_gene: TRBV6-5
CDR3nt: TGTGCCAGCAGCATGACAGAAGCCTACGAGCAGTACTTC; CDR3aa: CASSMTEAYEQYF; abundance: many; d_gene: -; j_gene: TRBJ2-7; v_gene: TRBV7-6
CDR3nt: TGTGCCAGCAGTGAAGGGCAGGCGTATGGCTACACCTTC; CDR3aa: CASSEGQAYGYTF; abundance: many; d_gene: -; j_gene: TRBJ1-2; v_gene: TRBV6-1
CDR3nt: TGTGCCAGCAGCCCCCCCGCGGGACAGGGGTGGAATTCACCCCTCCACTTT; CDR3aa: CASSPPAGQGWNSPLHF; abundance: -; d_gene: TRBD1; j_gene: TRBJ1-6; v_gene: TRBV11-3
CDR3nt: TGTGCCAGCTCACTCCGGGATATCTCCTACGAGCAGTACTTC; CDR3aa: CASSLRDISYEQYF; abundance: -; d_gene: -; j_gene: TRBJ2-7; v_gene: TRBV18
CDR3nt: TGTGCCAGCAGTTATCGACTAGCGGGGGTTGAGAACAATGAGCAGTTCTTC; CDR3aa: CASSYRLAGVENNEQFF; abundance: many; d_gene: TRBD2; j_gene: TRBJ2-1; v_gene: TRBV2
CDR3nt: TGTGCCAGCAGCGTAGAGGGGACCATCACAGATACGCAGTATTTT; CDR3aa: CASSVEGTITDTQYF; abundance: few; d_gene: -; j_gene: TRBJ2-3; v_gene: TRBV9
CDR3nt: TGTGCCAGCAGCCAGGACATATCAGATACGCAGTATTTT; CDR3aa: CASSQDISDTQYF; abundance: many; d_gene: -; j_gene: TRBJ2-3; v_gene: TRBV12-3/TRBV12-4
CDR3nt: TGTGCCAGCAGCCCAGTAATCTCCGCGGGATGGAATGAGCAGTTCTTC; CDR3aa: CASSPVISAGWNEQFF; abundance: -; d_gene: -; j_gene: TRBJ2-1; v_gene: TRBV11-2
CDR3nt: TGCGCCAGCAGTGAGATTATGACTAGCGGGGATAGCTCCTACAATGAGCAGTTCTTC; CDR3aa: CASSEIMTSGDSSYNEQFF; abundance: -; d_gene: TRBD2; j_gene: TRBJ2-1; v_gene: TRBV10-2
CDR3nt: TGTGCCAGCAGTGGTGATATCTGGAGGGTGTCGGGCAGTCAGCCCCAGCATTTT; CDR3aa: CASSGDIWRVSGSQPQHF; abundance: few; d_gene: -; j_gene: TRBJ1-5; v_gene: TRBV6-4
CDR3nt: TGTGCCAGCAGCCAAGAGGTAGGGCAGCTTCTTGTCGAGCAGTACTTC; CDR3aa: CASSQEVGQLLVEQYF; abundance: many; d_gene: -; j_gene: TRBJ2-7; v_gene: TRBV4-2
CDR3nt: TGTGCCAGCAGCTTAGTCCTAGCGGGGGGCACAGATACGCAGTATTTT; CDR3aa: CASSLVLAGGTDTQYF; abundance: many; d_gene: TRBD2; j_gene: TRBJ2-3; v_gene: TRBV11-3
CDR3nt: TGCGCCAGCAGTGCAAGTCGAAATTCACCCCTCCACTTT; CDR3aa: CASSASRNSPLHF; abundance: -; d_gene: -; j_gene: TRBJ1-6; v_gene: TRBV10-1
CDR3nt: TGTGCCAGCTCACCGGCCCCGCTAACTCAGCCCCAGCATTTT; CDR3aa: CASSPAPLTQPQHF; abundance: -; d_gene: -; j_gene: TRBJ1-5; v_gene: TRBV18